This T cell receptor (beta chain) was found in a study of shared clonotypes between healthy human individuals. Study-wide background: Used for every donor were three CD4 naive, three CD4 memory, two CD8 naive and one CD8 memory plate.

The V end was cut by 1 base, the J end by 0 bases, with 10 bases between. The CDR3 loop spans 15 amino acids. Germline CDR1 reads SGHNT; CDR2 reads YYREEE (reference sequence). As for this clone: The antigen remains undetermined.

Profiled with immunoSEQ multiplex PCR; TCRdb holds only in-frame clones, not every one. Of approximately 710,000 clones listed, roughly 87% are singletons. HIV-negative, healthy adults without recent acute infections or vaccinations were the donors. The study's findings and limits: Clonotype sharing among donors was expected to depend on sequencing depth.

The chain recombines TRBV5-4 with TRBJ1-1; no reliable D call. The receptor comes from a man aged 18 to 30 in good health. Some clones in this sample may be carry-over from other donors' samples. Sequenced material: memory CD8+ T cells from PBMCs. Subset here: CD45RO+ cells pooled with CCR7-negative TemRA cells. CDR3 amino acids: CASSLRAAMNTEAFF. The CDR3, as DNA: TGTGCCAGCAGCTTGAGGGCGGCAATGAACACTGAAGCTTTCTTT.